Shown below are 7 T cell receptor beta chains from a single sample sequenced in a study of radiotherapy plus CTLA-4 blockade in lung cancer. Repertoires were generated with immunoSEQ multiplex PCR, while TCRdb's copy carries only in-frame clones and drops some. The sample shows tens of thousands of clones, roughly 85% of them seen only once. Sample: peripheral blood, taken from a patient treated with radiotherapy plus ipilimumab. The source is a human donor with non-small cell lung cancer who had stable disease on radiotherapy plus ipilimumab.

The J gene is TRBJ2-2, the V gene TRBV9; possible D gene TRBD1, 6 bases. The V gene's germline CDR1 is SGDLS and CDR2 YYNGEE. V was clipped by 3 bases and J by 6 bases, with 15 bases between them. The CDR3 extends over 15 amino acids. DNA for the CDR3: TGTGCCAGCAGCGCCACAGGGTTTTCCCCCGGGGAGCTGTTTTTT. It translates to CASSATGFSPGELFF. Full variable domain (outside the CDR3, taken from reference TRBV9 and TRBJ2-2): DSGVTQTPKHLITATGQRVTLRCSPRSGDLSVYWYQQSLDQGLQFLIQYYNGEERAKGNILERFSAQQFPDLHSELNLSSLELGDSALYFCASSATGFSPGELFFGEGSRLTVL.

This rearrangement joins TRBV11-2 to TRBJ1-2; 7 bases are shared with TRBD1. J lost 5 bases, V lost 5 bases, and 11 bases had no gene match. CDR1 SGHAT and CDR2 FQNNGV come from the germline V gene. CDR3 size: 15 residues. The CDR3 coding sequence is TGTGCCAGCAGCCCCGATAACAGGGGACGGTATGGCTACACCTTC. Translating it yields CASSPDNRGRYGYTF.

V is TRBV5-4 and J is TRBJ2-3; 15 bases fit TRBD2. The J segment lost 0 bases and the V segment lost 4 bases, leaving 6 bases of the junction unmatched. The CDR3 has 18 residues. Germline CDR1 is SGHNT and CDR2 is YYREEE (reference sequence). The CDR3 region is CASSGLAGGPRSTDTQYF. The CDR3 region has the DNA TGTGCCAGCAGCGGACTAGCGGGAGGGCCACGGAGCACAGATACGCAGTATTTT.

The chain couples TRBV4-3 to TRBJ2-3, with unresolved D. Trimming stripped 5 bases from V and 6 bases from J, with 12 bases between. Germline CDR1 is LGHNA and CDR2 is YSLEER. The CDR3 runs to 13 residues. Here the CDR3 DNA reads TGCGCCAGCAGCTCGAGGCGGTGGGATACGCAGTATTTT. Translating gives CASSSRRWDTQYF.

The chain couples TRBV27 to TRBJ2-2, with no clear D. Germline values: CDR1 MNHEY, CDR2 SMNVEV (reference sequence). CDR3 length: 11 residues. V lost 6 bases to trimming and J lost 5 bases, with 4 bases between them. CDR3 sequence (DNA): TGTGCCAGCAGCCCGACCGGGGAGCTGTTTTTT. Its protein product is CASSPTGELFF.

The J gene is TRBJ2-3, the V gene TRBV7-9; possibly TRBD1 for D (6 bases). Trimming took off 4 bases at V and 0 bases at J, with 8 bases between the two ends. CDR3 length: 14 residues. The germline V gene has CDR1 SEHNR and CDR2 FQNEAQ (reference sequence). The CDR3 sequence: CASSSTGSTDTQYF. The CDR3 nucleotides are TGTGCCAGCAGCTCTACAGGGAGCACAGATACGCAGTATTTT. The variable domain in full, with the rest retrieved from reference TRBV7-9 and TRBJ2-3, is DTGVSQNPRHKITKRGQNVTFRCDPISEHNRLYWYRQTLGQGPEFLTYFQNEAQLEKSRLLSDRFSAERPKGSFSTLEIQRTEQGDSAMYLCASSSTGSTDTQYFGPGTRLTVL.

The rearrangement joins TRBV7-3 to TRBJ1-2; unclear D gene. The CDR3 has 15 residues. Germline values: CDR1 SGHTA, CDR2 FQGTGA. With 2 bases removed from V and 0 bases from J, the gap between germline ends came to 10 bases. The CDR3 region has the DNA TGTGCCAGCAGCTTAGGATTAGGAGCTAACTATGGCTACACCTTC. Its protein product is CASSLGLGANYGYTF. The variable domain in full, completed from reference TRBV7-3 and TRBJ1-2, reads GAGVSQTPSNKVTEKGKYVELRCDPISGHTALYWYRQSLGQGPEFLIYFQGTGAADDSGLPNDRFFAVRPEGSVSTLKIQRTERGDSAVYLCASSLGLGANYGYTFGSGTRLTVV.